A single sample gave rise to the 30 T cell receptor beta chains below, sequenced in a study of blood T cell repertoires in COVID-19. Method: immunoSEQ multiplex PCR; TCRdb's copy keeps in-frame clones and lacks some. Of some 300,000 clones listed, roughly nine tenths are singletons. What was sequenced was peripheral blood. The receptors were sampled from a man aged 18 to 35 with active or convalescent COVID-19.

The chain employs TRBV18 and TRBJ1-2; TRBD1 matches at 7 bases. The CDR3 covers 15 residues. V shed 5 bases and J 2 bases; nucleotides not matched to a gene: 8. The germline V gene encodes CDR1 KGHSH and CDR2 LQKENI. The CDR3 DNA reads as TGTGCCAGCTCAAAAGGGACAGCACAAAACTATGGCTACACCTTC. It codes for CASSKGTAQNYGYTF.

The rearrangement links TRBV27 to TRBJ1-2; 8 positions match TRBD1. The CDR3 extends over 15 amino acids. From germline, CDR1 is MNHEY and CDR2 SMNVEV (reference sequence). V dropped 2 bases and J dropped 6; count of bases not matched to a gene: 8. The CDR3 DNA sequence: TGTGCCAGCAGTTTAGTCGGGACAGGACCTAATGGCTACACCTTC. Amino acid sequence: CASSLVGTGPNGYTF.

A few counts support this clone. J is TRBJ1-1 and V is TRBV29-1; TRBD1 might be the D (5 bases). V lost 5 bases to trimming and J lost 5 bases, with 15 bases between them. Germline V gene sequence: CDR1 SQVTM, CDR2 ANQGSEA. CDR3 length: 13 residues. This chain's CDR3 is CSVHLSGGTEAFF. The CDR3 coding sequence is TGCAGCGTTCACCTTTCGGGGGGTACTGAAGCTTTCTTT.

The chain has TRBV12-3 or TRBV12-4 and TRBJ2-1; no clear D gene. The CDR3 spans 13 residues. Trimming pared 5 bases from V and 9 bases from J, leaving 14 bases between. CDR3 coding DNA: TGTGCCAGCAGTCCCGGGTCCTACGGTGAGCAGTTCTTC. Translated: CASSPGSYGEQFF.

V gene TRBV18 combines with J gene TRBJ1-2; D gene ambiguous. The ends were cut back, 4 bases at V and 0 bases at J, with 9 bases in the middle. Germline values: CDR1 KGHSH, CDR2 LQKENI. The length of the CDR3 is 14 residues. Here the CDR3 DNA reads TGTGCCAGCTCACGTCTCGACACTAACTATGGCTACACCTTC. Translated: CASSRLDTNYGYTF.

The V and J genes are TRBV7-9 and TRBJ1-2; 8 nucleotides match TRBD1. CDR1 and CDR2 (germline): SEHNR, FQNEAQ (reference sequence). The junction had 14 bases not matched to a gene; V was cut back by 5 bases and J by 3 bases. The CDR3 spans 17 residues. The CDR3 spells CASSISGQGSAYYGYTF. The DNA of the CDR3 is TGTGCCAGCAGCATCTCAGGACAGGGTAGCGCGTACTATGGCTACACCTTC.

The chain recombines TRBV7-2 with TRBJ2-7; possibly TRBD2 for D (5 bases). The CDR3 has 15 amino acids. V shed 5 bases and J shed 2 bases, with 16 bases lying between them. Germline V gives CDR1 SGHTA, CDR2 FQGNSA. The CDR3 DNA is TGTGCCAGCAGCCCCCTAGCTGAGCAGGCCTACGAGCAGTACTTC. It codes for CASSPLAEQAYEQYF.

The chain couples TRBV2 to TRBJ2-5; D not resolved. V lost 3 bases and J 4 bases, leaving 15 bases between the germline ends. The CDR3 runs 15 residues. Germline V lookup: CDR1 SNHLY, CDR2 FYNNEI. CDR3 sequence (DNA): TGTGCCAGCAGTGAGAACAGCCAGGCGTCAGAGACCCAGTACTTC. It is translated as CASSENSQASETQYF.

J is TRBJ2-3 and V is TRBV6-4; D may be TRBD2 (5 bases). The CDR3 has 14 residues. V lost 0 bases, J lost 4 bases, and 8 bases lay in between. Germline V gene data show CDR1 as MRHNA and CDR2 as SNTAGT. Here the CDR3 reads CASSDSRGPDTQYF. DNA of the CDR3: TGTGCCAGCAGTGACTCACGGGGTCCAGATACGCAGTATTTT.

The gene calls are TRBV15 and TRBJ1-2; a possible D gene is TRBD1 (5 bases). Trimming left V 7 bases short and J 5 bases short, with 8 bases between. The CDR3 contains 11 residues. CDR1 LNHNV and CDR2 YYDKDF come from the germline V gene (reference sequence). The CDR3 loop is CATTGGYGYTF. For the CDR3, the DNA is TGTGCCACCACCGGGGGGTATGGCTACACCTTC.

This clone occurred once. The chain couples TRBV5-1 to TRBJ2-3, with 7 bases lining up with TRBD1. Germline V CDR1 and CDR2: SGHRS, YFSETQ. The CDR3 has 17 residues. Unmatched junction bases numbered 12, after V lost 3 bases and J lost 2 bases. The CDR3 spells CASSSPTGSGVTDTQYF. CDR3 DNA: TGCGCCAGCAGCTCCCCGACAGGGAGTGGAGTCACAGATACGCAGTATTTT.

The CDR3 loop reads CASSLDGGSTDTQYF. The CDR3 DNA sequence: TGTGCCAGCAGCTTGGATGGCGGTAGCACAGATACGCAGTATTTT. The chain uses TRBV5-4 and TRBJ2-3; D is uncertain. The CDR3 totals 15 residues. The germline CDR1 and CDR2 sequences are SGHNT and YYREEE (reference sequence). Trimming pared 0 bases from V and 0 bases from J, leaving 8 bases between.

V gene TRBV20-1 combines with J gene TRBJ1-5; D ambiguous. Trimming left V 3 bases short and J 6 bases short, with 15 bases between. CDR1 is DFQATT and CDR2 is SNEGSKA in the germline V gene (reference sequence). CDR3 length: 14 residues. CDR3 coding DNA: TGCAGTGCTAGTTTCGGGTTTGTCGGTCAGCCCCAGCATTTT. Translating it yields CSASFGFVGQPQHF.

This chain uses TRBV11-2 with TRBJ1-2; TRBD1 might be the D (6 bases). Trimming took off 5 bases at V and 7 bases at J, with 26 bases between the two ends. This CDR3 comprises 17 residues. CDR1 and CDR2 from the germline V gene are SGHAT and FQNNGV. Here the CDR3 DNA reads TGTGCCAGCAGCCAACGTTTAATTACCCGGGGGGCTGGTGGCTACACCTTC. Translating it yields CASSQRLITRGAGGYTF.

The V call is TRBV4-1, the J call TRBJ1-4, with a possible D match to TRBD1 (5 bases). Trimming stripped 4 bases from V and 7 bases from J, with 10 bases between. The CDR3 is 13 residues long. CDR1 is MGHRA and CDR2 is YSYEKL in the germline V gene. The CDR3 region has the DNA TGCGCCAGCAGCCCGTGGGGGGGTGAAAAACTGTTTTTT. Protein product: CASSPWGGEKLFF.

This clone was counted once. Written as DNA, the CDR3 is TGTGCCAGCAGCTTGGGCGGGGAAAAACTGTTTTTT. Its protein product is CASSLGGEKLFF. The chain joins TRBV5-6 to TRBJ1-4; no reliable D call. The germline V gene encodes CDR1 SGHDT and CDR2 YYEEEE. V was shortened by 0 bases and J by 8 bases, with 5 bases between the two germline ends. The CDR3 runs to 12 residues.

The chain carries TRBV5-1 and TRBJ2-1, with 10 bases matching TRBD1. The CDR3 length is 17 residues. J was trimmed by 3 bases and V by 2 bases; bases with no gene match: 8. From germline, CDR1 is SGHRS and CDR2 YFSETQ. This CDR3 reads CASSFPTGTGDYNEQFF. The CDR3 DNA is TGCGCCAGCAGCTTCCCAACCGGGACAGGGGACTACAATGAGCAGTTCTTC.

The chain has TRBV7-2 and TRBJ2-7, with 7 bases identical to TRBD2. The germline CDR1 and CDR2 sequences are SGHTA and FQGNSA. V shed 1 base, J shed 0 bases, and the junction held 3 bases outside the gene matches. This CDR3 is built from 15 residues. The CDR3 here is CASSLVQRGSYEQYF. CDR3 sequence (DNA): TGTGCCAGCAGCTTAGTCCAGCGGGGCTCCTACGAGCAGTACTTC.

The V and J genes are TRBV18 and TRBJ1-2; TRBD1 is a possible D gene (5 bases). The germline V gene encodes CDR1 KGHSH and CDR2 LQKENI. The CDR3 length is 14 residues. Trimming cost V 3 bases and J 3 bases, with 11 bases left between them. The CDR3 DNA reads TGTGCCAGCTCACCCCTTGGAGGGGACTATGGCTACACCTTC. Its translation: CASSPLGGDYGYTF. The full variable domain, with the rest looked up from reference TRBV18 and TRBJ1-2, is NAGVMQNPRHLVRRRGQEARLRCSPMKGHSHVYWYRQLPEEGLKFMVYLQKENIIDESGMPKERFSAEFPKEGPSILRIQQVVRGDSAAYFCASSPLGGDYGYTFGSGTRLTVV.

The chain links TRBV3-1 (or the pseudogene TRBV3-2) to TRBJ1-2; D is perhaps TRBD1 (6 bases). This CDR3 comprises 15 residues. Deletions cut 1 base from V and 4 bases from J, with 13 bases between. CDR1 LGHDT and CDR2 YNNKEL come from the germline V gene (reference sequence). CDR3 sequence: CASSQGGGRRYGYTF. In DNA, the CDR3 is TGTGCCAGCAGCCAAGGAGGGGGACGGCGCTATGGCTACACCTTC.

The CDR3 coding sequence is TGTGCCATCCGGGGTATTGGCTACACCTTC. This gives the protein CAIRGIGYTF. The chain recombines TRBV2 with TRBJ1-2; no clear D. Germline V gene data show CDR1 as SNHLY and CDR2 as FYNNEI. Deletions cut 10 bases from V and 7 bases from J, with 10 bases between. The CDR3 runs 10 residues.

This clone has only one observation. The V call is TRBV27, the J call TRBJ2-7, with a weak D call TRBD1 (5 bases). Germline assignment: CDR1 MNHEY and CDR2 SMNVEV (reference sequence). The CDR3 is made up of 14 amino acids. Trimming stripped 5 bases from V and 4 bases from J, with 15 bases between. The DNA of the CDR3 is TGTGCCAGCAGTCCTGGGGCGACCGTATACGAGCAGTACTTC. Translated, it gives CASSPGATVYEQYF.

V is TRBV7-9 and J is TRBJ1-4; 10 nucleotides line up with TRBD1. This CDR3 is 14 amino acids long. The V gene's germline CDR1 is SEHNR and CDR2 FQNEAQ (reference sequence). With V trimmed by 6 bases and J by 6 bases, 4 bases remained unmatched. In DNA form, the CDR3 reads TGTGCCAGCAGTTATGGGACAGGGGATGAAAAACTGTTTTTT. It translates to CASSYGTGDEKLFF.

The V gene is TRBV6-6, the J gene TRBJ1-1; no clear D gene. The V gene lost 6 bases and the J gene lost 0 bases, with 11 bases spanning the gap. The germline V gene has CDR1 MNHNY and CDR2 SVGAGI (reference sequence). The CDR3 has 14 residues. CDR3 sequence: CASSRGWVNTEAFF. Written as DNA, the CDR3 is TGTGCCAGCAGCAGAGGGTGGGTGAACACTGAAGCTTTCTTT.

The chain has TRBV10-3 and TRBJ1-5, with TRBD1 matching over 9 bases. V lost 2 bases and J lost 5; bases outside the gene matches: 4. The CDR3 sequence is 15 residues long. The germline gives CDR1 ENHRY, CDR2 SYGVKD. The CDR3 coding sequence is TGTGCCATCAGTGAGGGTGGACAGGGGTATCAGCCCCAGCATTTT. Translated: CAISEGGQGYQPQHF.

The rearrangement joins TRBV7-6 to TRBJ2-7, with TRBD1 matching over 8 bases. Germline V gene data show CDR1 as SGHVS and CDR2 as FNYEAQ. The CDR3 totals 15 residues. With V trimmed by 0 bases and J by 4 bases, 5 bases remained unmatched. CDR3 sequence reads: CASSLADRGTYEQYF. In DNA form, the CDR3 reads TGTGCCAGCAGCTTAGCCGACAGGGGTACGTACGAGCAGTACTTC.

Details on this clone: One junction end does not reproduce the germline sequence, and a read error may be involved. The chain has TRBV7-9 and TRBJ1-2, with D possibly TRBD1 on 5 matching bases. Germline CDR1 SEHNR, CDR2 FQNEAQ (reference sequence). The CDR3 consists of 12 residues. The CDR3 DNA sequence: TGTGCCAGCAGCTTAGGGACACCCGAGATGGGCTTC. It translates to CASSLGTPEMGF.

The chain employs TRBV14 and TRBJ2-5; 9 bases fit TRBD2. The trim removed 0 bases at V and 4 bases at J, leaving 6 bases unmatched. Germline V gene data show CDR1 as SGHDN and CDR2 as FVKESK. This CDR3 contains 16 residues. The CDR3 loop is CASSQDGGRARETQYF. For the CDR3, the DNA is TGTGCCAGCAGCCAAGACGGCGGGAGGGCTCGAGAGACCCAGTACTTC.

This clone was found once. CDR3 nucleotides: TGTGCCAGCAGCTTAATACAGTTTAACTCCTACGAGCAGTACTTC. Translating it yields CASSLIQFNSYEQYF. The V call is TRBV5-6, the J call TRBJ2-7; no clear D gene. Germline CDR1 and CDR2: SGHDT and YYEEEE. The CDR3 is made up of 15 amino acids. The V gene lost 2 bases and the J gene lost 0 bases, with 12 bases spanning the gap.

The chain carries TRBV12-5 and TRBJ2-1; 10 nucleotides match TRBD2. The germline V gene encodes CDR1 LGHNT and CDR2 FRNRAP. V lost 3 bases to trimming and J lost 5 bases; unmatched junction nucleotides: 7. This CDR3 region has 16 residues. CDR3 sequence: CASGFRTSGLNNEQFF. CDR3 DNA sequence: TGTGCTAGTGGTTTCCGGACTAGCGGACTAAACAATGAGCAGTTCTTC.